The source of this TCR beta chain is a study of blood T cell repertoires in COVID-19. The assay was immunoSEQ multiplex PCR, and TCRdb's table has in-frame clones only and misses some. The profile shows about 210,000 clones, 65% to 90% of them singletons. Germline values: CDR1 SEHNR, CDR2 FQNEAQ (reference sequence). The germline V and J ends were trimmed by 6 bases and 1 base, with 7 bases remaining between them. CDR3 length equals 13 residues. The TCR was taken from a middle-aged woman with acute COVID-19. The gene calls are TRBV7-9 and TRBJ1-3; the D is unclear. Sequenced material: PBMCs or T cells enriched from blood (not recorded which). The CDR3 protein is CASRGGSGNTIYF. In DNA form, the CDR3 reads TGTGCCAGCAGAGGAGGGTCTGGAAACACCATATATTTT.